The 21 T cell receptor beta chains below were found in one sample sequenced in a study of cytomegalovirus exposure and HLA in healthy donors. The study ran its PCR with 60 Vbeta and 13 Jbeta primers. Libraries were prepared by immunoSEQ multiplex PCR; TCRdb keeps only in-frame clonotypes and omits some of them. The sample lists 150,000 to 200,000 clones; around 80% were seen once. The sequencing input was PBMCs. Receptors originate from a girl aged 10 to 17 in good health and CMV-seropositive.

The chain links TRBV5-6 to TRBJ2-1; TRBD2 is a possible D gene (5 bases). The CDR3 length is 15 residues. CDR1 and CDR2 from the germline V gene are SGHDT and YYEEEE. Trimming removed 2 bases from V and 6 bases from J, with 15 bases in between. The CDR3 DNA is TGTGCCAGCAGCTTAGAGGGCGCAGGCATCAATGAGCAGTTCTTC. Amino acid sequence: CASSLEGAGINEQFF.

The rearrangement links TRBV2 to TRBJ1-3; D perhaps matches TRBD1 (6 bases). This CDR3 has 15 amino acids. Germline CDR1 reads SNHLY; CDR2 reads FYNNEI. V gave up 6 bases and J gave up 4 bases, with 16 bases separating them. The CDR3 loop reads CASSVGQLKGNTIYF. The CDR3 DNA sequence: TGTGCCAGCAGCGTGGGACAATTGAAGGGAAACACCATATATTTT.

The chain joins TRBV6-6 to TRBJ2-1; 7 bases agree with TRBD1. The CDR3 spans 15 residues. Germline V gives CDR1 MNHNY, CDR2 SVGAGI (reference sequence). The V gene end was trimmed by 8 bases and the J gene end by 4 bases; junction bases not matched to a gene: 11. The CDR3, as DNA: TGTGCCAGCGCTGTTGAGGACAGGCAATACAATGAGCAGTTCTTC. The encoded protein is CASAVEDRQYNEQFF.

This clone was found a few times. The J gene is TRBJ1-3, the V gene TRBV2; D possibly corresponds to TRBD1 (5 bases). Germline V gene sequence: CDR1 SNHLY, CDR2 FYNNEI. The CDR3 consists of 15 residues. Trimming took off 4 bases at V and 0 bases at J, with 10 bases between the two ends. CDR3 sequence: CASSADSYSGNTIYF. The DNA of the CDR3 is TGTGCCAGCAGTGCCGACAGCTACTCTGGAAACACCATATATTTT.

This clone was seen a handful of times. The gene calls are TRBV28 and TRBJ1-5; D possibly corresponds to TRBD1 (6 bases). The CDR3 length is 14 residues. V was pared by 8 bases and J by 0 bases, with 11 bases between. Per germline, CDR1 MDHEN and CDR2 SYDVKM. Here the CDR3 DNA reads TGTGCCAGCTCGAGAGGGGGTAGCAATCAGCCCCAGCATTTT. Residues: CASSRGGSNQPQHF.

The chain joins TRBV11-2 to TRBJ1-1, with D tentatively TRBD1 (6 bases). This CDR3 comprises 14 residues. Between the trimmed V and J ends, which lost 1 base and 3 bases, there was a span of 9 bases. The V gene's germline CDR1 is SGHAT and CDR2 FQNNGV. The CDR3 sequence: CASSLAGVDTEAFF. For the CDR3, the DNA is TGTGCCAGCAGCTTAGCAGGGGTAGACACTGAAGCTTTCTTT.

The CDR3 here is CASSGRRLAGTDTQYF. The DNA for the CDR3 is TGTGCCAGCAGCGGGAGGCGACTAGCGGGCACAGATACGCAGTATTTT. The chain joins TRBV5-8 to TRBJ2-3, with TRBD2 matching 9 bases. J gave up 1 base and V 4 bases, and 7 bases lay outside the gene matches. This CDR3 is 16 amino acids long. CDR1 is SGHTS, CDR2 YDEGEE, per germline.

The V call is TRBV20-1, the J call TRBJ1-2; D not resolved. CDR1 is DFQATT, CDR2 SNEGSKA, per germline (reference sequence). The CDR3 spans 11 residues. The V gene lost 2 bases and the J gene lost 9 bases, with 10 bases spanning the gap. The CDR3 coding sequence is TGCAGTGCTAGACGGGAGCGGAGCTACACCTTC. It yields the protein CSARRERSYTF.

This chain links TRBV19 with TRBJ2-2; 10 bases agree with TRBD2. Trimming took 3 bases from V and 1 from J; bases not matched to a gene: 5. Germline V CDR1 and CDR2: LNHDA, SQIVND (reference sequence). The CDR3 sequence is 17 residues long. The CDR3 DNA follows: TGTGCCAGTAGTATTCAGGGACTAGCGAAGAACACCGGGGAGCTGTTTTTT. Translated: CASSIQGLAKNTGELFF.

This chain connects TRBV18 to TRBJ2-5, with TRBD1 identical over 7 bases. The CDR3 has 14 amino acids. CDR1 and CDR2 from the germline V gene are KGHSH and LQKENI. The J segment lost 5 bases and the V segment lost 6 bases, leaving 9 bases of the junction unmatched. The CDR3 coding sequence is TGTGCCAGCTCTCCGAAAGGGGGCACCGAGACCCAGTACTTC. Translated, it gives CASSPKGGTETQYF.

The chain is built from TRBV11-2 and TRBJ1-5, with D perhaps matching TRBD1 (5 bases). The CDR3 loop spans 15 amino acids. Germline lookup yields CDR1 SGHAT and CDR2 FQNNGV. V was clipped by 0 bases and J by 7 bases, with 13 bases between them. The CDR3 sequence: CASSLDLGGWQPQHF. CDR3 nucleotides: TGTGCCAGCAGCTTAGATCTCGGGGGTTGGCAGCCCCAGCATTTT.

The chain carries TRBV7-8 and TRBJ1-5; a possible D gene is TRBD1 (5 bases). Looked up from germline, CDR1 is SGHVS and CDR2 is FQNEAQ. The V and J ends lost 3 bases and 3 bases respectively, with 9 bases between them. This CDR3 comprises 14 residues. Written as DNA, the CDR3 is TGTGCCAGCAGCTTTAGGGGCCTCAATCAGCCCCAGCATTTT. Translation gives CASSFRGLNQPQHF.

V gene TRBV7-2 combines with J gene TRBJ2-1; D ambiguous. The length of the CDR3 is 14 residues. Trimming shortened V by 1 base and J by 5 bases, and 9 bases separated the two germline ends. Germline V gene sequence: CDR1 SGHTA, CDR2 FQGNSA. CDR3 sequence (DNA): TGTGCCAGCAGCTTAGTAATCCGGGACAATGAGCAGTTCTTC. Protein product: CASSLVIRDNEQFF. Variable domain in full (rest from reference TRBV7-2 and TRBJ2-1): GAGVSQSPSNKVTEKGKDVELRCDPISGHTALYWYRQSLGQGLEFLIYFQGNSAPDKSGLPSDRFSAERTGGSVSTLTIQRTQQEDSAVYLCASSLVIRDNEQFFGPGTRLTVL.

The chain uses TRBV19 and TRBJ2-1, with 12 bases lining up with TRBD2. The CDR3 runs 14 residues. The germline V gene encodes CDR1 LNHDA and CDR2 SQIVND (reference sequence). The junction had 2 bases not matched to a gene; V was cut back by 8 bases and J by 3 bases. The CDR3: CASEGLAGYNEQFF. CDR3 in DNA: TGTGCCAGTGAGGGACTAGCGGGCTACAATGAGCAGTTCTTC.

The genes are TRBV6-1 and TRBJ1-4; weak D call: TRBD1 (5 bases). The CDR3 is 12 residues long. Germline V gene sequence: CDR1 MNHNS, CDR2 SASEGT. V lost 6 bases, J lost 6 bases, and 8 bases lay in between. This chain's CDR3 is CASRAGYEKLFF. Written as DNA, the CDR3 is TGTGCCAGCAGGGCAGGGTATGAAAAACTGTTTTTT.

The chain couples TRBV30 to TRBJ1-4, with a possible D match to TRBD1 (5 bases). V lost 2 bases and J 5 bases, leaving 9 bases between the germline ends. CDR1 and CDR2 (germline): GTSNPN, SVGIG (reference sequence). The CDR3 sequence is 13 residues long. The CDR3 coding sequence is TGTGCCTGGAGTCAGGGAGGAAATGAAAAACTGTTTTTT. Protein product: CAWSQGGNEKLFF.

The sample holds a few counts of this clone. The V call is TRBV5-1, the J call TRBJ2-1; possibly TRBD1 for D (5 bases). V was pared by 1 base and J by 13 bases, with 18 bases between. This CDR3 region has 14 residues. Germline CDR1 and CDR2: SGHRS and YFSETQ. The CDR3, as DNA: TGCGCCAGCAGCTTGTTACAGGAACCTAGTCGCCAGTTCTTC. It translates to CASSLLQEPSRQFF.

This sequence joins TRBV6-1 and TRBJ2-7, with 10 bases that match TRBD1. Germline loops: CDR1 MNHNS, CDR2 SASEGT. The junction had 2 bases not matched to a gene; V was cut back by 6 bases and J by 3 bases. The CDR3 extends over 13 amino acids. The CDR3 coding sequence is TGTGCCAGCAGCCGGGACAGGGGCTACGAGCAGTACTTC. It specifies CASSRDRGYEQYF.

This chain uses TRBV2 with TRBJ2-2; 7 bases are a match to TRBD1. The germline V gene has CDR1 SNHLY and CDR2 FYNNEI. The trim removed 9 bases at V and 1 base at J, leaving 5 bases unmatched. The CDR3 is 14 amino acids. CDR3: CASKTGMNTGELFF. CDR3 in DNA: TGTGCCAGTAAGACAGGGATGAACACCGGGGAGCTGTTTTTT.

This rearrangement joins TRBV13 to TRBJ2-7; 10 bases map to TRBD2. Germline CDR1 is PRHDT and CDR2 is FYEKMQ (reference sequence). The V segment lost 5 bases and the J segment 3 bases; nucleotides outside the gene matches: 4. The CDR3 loop spans 14 amino acids. The CDR3 region has the DNA TGTGCCAGCAGCAGCGGGGGGGACAGCTACGAGCAGTACTTC. Protein sequence: CASSSGGDSYEQYF.

This clone was counted a single time. This chain links TRBV5-1 with TRBJ1-3; TRBD1 is a possible D gene (5 bases). Trimming took off 3 bases at V and 2 bases at J, with 21 bases between the two ends. The CDR3 is 18 amino acids. Germline V gene sequence: CDR1 SGHRS, CDR2 YFSETQ. In nucleotides, the CDR3 is TGCGCCAGCAGCTACGCCACGACAGTACCAGATACTGGAAACACCATATATTTT. This encodes CASSYATTVPDTGNTIYF.